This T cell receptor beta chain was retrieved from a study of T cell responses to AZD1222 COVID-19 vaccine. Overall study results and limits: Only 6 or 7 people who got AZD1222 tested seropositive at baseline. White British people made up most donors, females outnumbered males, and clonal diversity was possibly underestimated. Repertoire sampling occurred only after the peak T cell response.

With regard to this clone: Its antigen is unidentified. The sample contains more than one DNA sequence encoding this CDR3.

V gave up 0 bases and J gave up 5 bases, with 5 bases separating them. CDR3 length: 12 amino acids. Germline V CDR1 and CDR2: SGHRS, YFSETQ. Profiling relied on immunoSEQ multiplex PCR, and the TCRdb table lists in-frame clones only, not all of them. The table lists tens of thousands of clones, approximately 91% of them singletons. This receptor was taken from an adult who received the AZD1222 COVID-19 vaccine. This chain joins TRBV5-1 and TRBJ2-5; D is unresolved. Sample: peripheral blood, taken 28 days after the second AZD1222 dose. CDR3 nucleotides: TGCGCCAGCAGCTTGGTTGGGGAGACCCAGTACTTC. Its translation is CASSLVGETQYF. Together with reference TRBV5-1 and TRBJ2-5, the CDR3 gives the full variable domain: KAGVTQTPRYLIKTRGQQVTLSCSPISGHRSVSWYQQTPGQGLQFLFEYFSETQRNKGNFPGRFSGRQFSNSRSEMNVSTLELGDSALYLCASSLVGETQYFGPGTRLLVL.